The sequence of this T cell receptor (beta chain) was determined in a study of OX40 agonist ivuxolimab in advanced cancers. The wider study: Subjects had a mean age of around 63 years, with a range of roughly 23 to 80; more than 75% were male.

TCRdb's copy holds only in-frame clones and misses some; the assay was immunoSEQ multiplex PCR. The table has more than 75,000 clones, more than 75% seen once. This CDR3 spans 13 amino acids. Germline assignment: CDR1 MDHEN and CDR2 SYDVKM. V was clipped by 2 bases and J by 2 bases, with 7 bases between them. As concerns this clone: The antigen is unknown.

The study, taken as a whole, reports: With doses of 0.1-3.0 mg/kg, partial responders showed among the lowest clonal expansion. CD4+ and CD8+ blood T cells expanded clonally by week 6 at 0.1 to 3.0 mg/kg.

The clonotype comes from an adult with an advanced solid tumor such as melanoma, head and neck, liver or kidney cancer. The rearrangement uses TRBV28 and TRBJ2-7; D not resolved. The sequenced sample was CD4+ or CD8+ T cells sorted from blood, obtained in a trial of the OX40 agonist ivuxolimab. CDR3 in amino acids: CASSLVNPYEQYF. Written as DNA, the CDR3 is TGTGCCAGCAGTTTAGTCAATCCCTACGAGCAGTACTTC. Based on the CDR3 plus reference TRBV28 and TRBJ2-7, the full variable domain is DVKVTQSSRYLVKRTGEKVFLECVQDMDHENMFWYRQDPGLGLRLIYFSYDVKMKEKGDIPEGYSVSREKKERFSLILESASTNQTSMYLCASSLVNPYEQYFGPGTRLTVT.